This TCR beta chain was identified in a study of blood T cell repertoires in COVID-19. Study-level information: The United States, Italy and Spain provided the acute and convalescent COVID-19 samples. T cells, B-cell-depleted T cells, or PBMCs supplied cDNA or gDNA.

Under the authors' procedure: Estimation of nucleated cell counts relied on the amplification of reference gene primers. Produced via immunoSEQ multiplex PCR; TCRdb's table is partial and in-frame only. The V and J calls and clone size come from that table; D and trimming were worked out from the DNA. This sample has 95,000 to 120,000 clones, with about nine tenths found just once. Trimming pared 0 bases from V and 5 bases from J, leaving 12 bases between. CDR1 MNHEY and CDR2 SVGEGT come from the germline V gene. This CDR3 spans 15 amino acids. This clone was observed a single time. The clonotype was recovered from a woman aged 50 to 60 with acute or convalescent COVID-19. The rearrangement joins TRBV6-2 or TRBV6-3 to TRBJ2-3, with a tentative D call TRBD2 (6 bases). Material: peripheral blood. The CDR3 sequence: CASSYSPSALDTQYF. The CDR3 nucleotides read TGTGCCAGCAGTTACTCGCCTAGCGCCCTAGATACGCAGTATTTT.